Below are 4 T cell receptor beta chains sequenced from a single sample in a study of PD-1 blockade in mismatch repair-deficient tumors. Libraries were prepared by immunoSEQ multiplex PCR; TCRdb keeps only in-frame clonotypes and omits some of them. The data contain about 68,000 clones, more than 75% of them seen just once; the ten biggest clones take up 4.5% to 7%. The source was peripheral blood, collected 2 weeks after starting pembrolizumab. These receptors came from an adult with mismatch repair-deficient cancer.

V is TRBV6-4 and J is TRBJ2-2, with D possibly TRBD2 on 5 matching bases. This CDR3 comprises 15 residues. CDR1 is MRHNA, CDR2 SNTAGT, per germline. The V and J ends lost 6 bases and 6 bases respectively, with 17 bases between them. CDR3 sequence: CASSPILDLSGELFF. In DNA, the CDR3 is TGTGCCAGCAGCCCGATCCTGGACTTATCCGGGGAGCTGTTTTTT.

The rearrangement uses TRBV6-1 and TRBJ1-5, with D perhaps matching TRBD1 (5 bases). CDR1 and CDR2 from the germline V gene are MNHNS and SASEGT. The CDR3 spans 15 residues. The germline V and J ends were trimmed by 8 bases and 5 bases, with 19 bases remaining between them. Written as DNA, the CDR3 is TGTGCCAGCTGGGACGTCTTAACAGTTCATCAGCCCCAGCATTTT. The encoded protein is CASWDVLTVHQPQHF.

This clone was picked up a small number of times. This chain uses TRBV7-2 with TRBJ1-5, with 9 bases identical to TRBD1. Trimming removed 5 bases from V and 6 bases from J; junction bases left unmatched: 8. The CDR3 has 15 amino acids. CDR1 and CDR2 (germline): SGHTA, FQGNSA. The CDR3 DNA reads TGTGCCAGCAGCGCACGGACAGGGGCGGGTCAGCCCCAGCATTTT. Protein: CASSARTGAGQPQHF. Full variable domain (remainder filled in from reference TRBV7-2 and TRBJ1-5): GAGVSQSPSNKVTEKGKDVELRCDPISGHTALYWYRQSLGQGLEFLIYFQGNSAPDKSGLPSDRFSAERTGGSVSTLTIQRTQQEDSAVYLCASSARTGAGQPQHFGDGTRLSIL.

The genes are TRBV9 and TRBJ1-2, with D perhaps TRBD1 (6 bases). Germline CDR1 SGDLS, CDR2 YYNGEE. This CDR3 contains 13 residues. The germline V and J ends were trimmed by 3 bases and 8 bases, with 14 bases remaining between them. The CDR3 bases are TGTGCCAGCAGCGCGGGATGGGGGCGCGGCTACACCTTC. It is translated as CASSAGWGRGYTF.